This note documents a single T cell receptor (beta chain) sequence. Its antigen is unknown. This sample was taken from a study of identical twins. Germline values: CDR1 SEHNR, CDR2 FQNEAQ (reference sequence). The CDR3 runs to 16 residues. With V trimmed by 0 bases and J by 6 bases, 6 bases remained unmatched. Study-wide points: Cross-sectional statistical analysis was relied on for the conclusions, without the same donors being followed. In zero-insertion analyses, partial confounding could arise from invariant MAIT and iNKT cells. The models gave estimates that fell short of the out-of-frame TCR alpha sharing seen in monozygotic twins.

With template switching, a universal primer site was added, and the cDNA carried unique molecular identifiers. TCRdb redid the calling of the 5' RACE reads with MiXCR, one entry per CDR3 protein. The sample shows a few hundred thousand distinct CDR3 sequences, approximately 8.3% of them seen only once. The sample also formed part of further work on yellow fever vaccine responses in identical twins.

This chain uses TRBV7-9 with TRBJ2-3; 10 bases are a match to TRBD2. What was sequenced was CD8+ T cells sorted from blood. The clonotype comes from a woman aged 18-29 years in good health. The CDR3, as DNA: TGTGCCAGCAGCTTAGCTTCGAGCGGGAGGGCCGATACGCAGTATTTT. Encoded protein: CASSLASSGRADTQYF.